This T cell receptor (beta chain) emerged from a study of identical twins. The study, taken as a whole, reports: Not following the same donors, the study drew its conclusions from cross-sectional statistical analysis.

The germline CDR1 and CDR2 sequences are MGHRA and YSYEKL. Trimming took off 1 base at V and 10 bases at J, with 5 bases between the two ends. The CDR3 loop spans 11 amino acids. As concerns this clonotype: Its antigen is undetermined.

From the 5' RACE reads, TCRdb called clonotypes with MiXCR, one entry per CDR3 protein. The sample comprises more than 400,000 distinct CDR3 sequences, around 15% of which are singletons, and more than 0.4% rests with the top ten. The sample also formed part of further work on yellow fever vaccine responses in identical twins.

Sequenced sample: CD4+ T cells sorted from blood. The chain has TRBV4-1 and TRBJ2-1, with D uncertain. This TCR was sampled from a woman aged 18-29 years in good health. The CDR3 DNA reads TGCGCCAGCAGCCAAGCCCTGGAGCAGTTCTTC. This translates into CASSQALEQFF.